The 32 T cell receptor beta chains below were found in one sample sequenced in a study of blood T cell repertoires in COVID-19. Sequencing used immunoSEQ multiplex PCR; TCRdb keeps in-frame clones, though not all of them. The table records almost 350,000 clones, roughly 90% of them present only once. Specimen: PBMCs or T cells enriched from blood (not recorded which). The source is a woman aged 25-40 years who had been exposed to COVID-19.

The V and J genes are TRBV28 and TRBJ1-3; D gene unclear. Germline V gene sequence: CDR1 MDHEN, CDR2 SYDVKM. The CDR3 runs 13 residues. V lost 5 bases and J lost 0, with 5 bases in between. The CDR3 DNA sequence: TGTGCCAGCAGTGAGAGCTCTGGAAACACCATATATTTT. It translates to CASSESSGNTIYF. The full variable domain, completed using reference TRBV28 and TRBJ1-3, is DVKVTQSSRYLVKRTGEKVFLECVQDMDHENMFWYRQDPGLGLRLIYFSYDVKMKEKGDIPEGYSVSREKKERFSLILESASTNQTSMYLCASSESSGNTIYFGEGSWLTVV.

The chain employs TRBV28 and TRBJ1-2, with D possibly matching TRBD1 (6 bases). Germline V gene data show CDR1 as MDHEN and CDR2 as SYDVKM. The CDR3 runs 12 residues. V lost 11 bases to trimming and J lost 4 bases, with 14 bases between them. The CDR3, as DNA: TGTGCCTGCAAAACAGGGATCTATGGCTACACCTTC. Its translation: CACKTGIYGYTF.

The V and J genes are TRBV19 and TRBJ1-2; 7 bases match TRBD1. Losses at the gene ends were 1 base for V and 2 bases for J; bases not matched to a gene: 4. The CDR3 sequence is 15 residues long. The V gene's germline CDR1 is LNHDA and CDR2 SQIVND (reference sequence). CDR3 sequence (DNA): TGTGCCAGTAGTATAGGGACAGGCGAGAACTATGGCTACACCTTC. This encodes CASSIGTGENYGYTF.

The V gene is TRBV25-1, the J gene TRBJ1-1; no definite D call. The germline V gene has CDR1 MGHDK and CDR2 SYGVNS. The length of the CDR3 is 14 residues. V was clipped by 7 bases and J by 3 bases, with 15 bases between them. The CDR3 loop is CASNAHHRDTEAFF. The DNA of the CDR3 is TGTGCCAGCAACGCTCACCACCGGGACACTGAAGCTTTCTTT.

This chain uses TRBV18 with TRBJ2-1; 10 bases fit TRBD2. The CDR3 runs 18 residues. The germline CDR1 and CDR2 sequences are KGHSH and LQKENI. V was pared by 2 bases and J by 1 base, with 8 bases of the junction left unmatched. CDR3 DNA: TGTGCCAGCTCACCATCAGCGGGAGGGCTAGCGTCCTACAATGAGCAGTTCTTC. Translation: CASSPSAGGLASYNEQFF.

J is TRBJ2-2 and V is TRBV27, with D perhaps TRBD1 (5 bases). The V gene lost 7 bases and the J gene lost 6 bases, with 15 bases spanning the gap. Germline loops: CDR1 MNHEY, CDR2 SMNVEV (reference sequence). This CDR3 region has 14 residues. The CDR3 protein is CASKLAGWAGELFF. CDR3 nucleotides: TGTGCCAGCAAATTGGCAGGGTGGGCCGGGGAGCTGTTTTTT.

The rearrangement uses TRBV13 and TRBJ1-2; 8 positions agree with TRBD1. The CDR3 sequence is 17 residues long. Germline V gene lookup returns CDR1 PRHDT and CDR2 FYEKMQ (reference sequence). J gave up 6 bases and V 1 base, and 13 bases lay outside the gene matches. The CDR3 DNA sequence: TGTGCCAGCAGCTTAGCCCGACAGGGGCAGTATGGGAATGGCTACACCTTC. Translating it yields CASSLARQGQYGNGYTF.

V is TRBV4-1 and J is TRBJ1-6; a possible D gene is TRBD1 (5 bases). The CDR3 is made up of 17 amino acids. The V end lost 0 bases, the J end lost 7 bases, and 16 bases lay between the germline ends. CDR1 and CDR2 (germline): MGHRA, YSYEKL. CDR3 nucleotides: TGCGCCAGCAGCCAAGATAAGTGGCAGGGTGTAAATTCACCCCTCCACTTT. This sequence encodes CASSQDKWQGVNSPLHF.

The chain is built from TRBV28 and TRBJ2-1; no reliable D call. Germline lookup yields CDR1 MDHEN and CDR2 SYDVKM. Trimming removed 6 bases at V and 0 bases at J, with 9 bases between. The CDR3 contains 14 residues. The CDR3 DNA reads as TGTGCCAGCAGCCAAGTTAGCTCCTACAATGAGCAGTTCTTC. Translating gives CASSQVSSYNEQFF.

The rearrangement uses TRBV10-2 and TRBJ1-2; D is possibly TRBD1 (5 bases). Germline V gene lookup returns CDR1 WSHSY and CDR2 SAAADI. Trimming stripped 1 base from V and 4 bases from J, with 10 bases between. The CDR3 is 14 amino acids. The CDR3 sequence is CASSEWEGSYGYTF. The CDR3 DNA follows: TGCGCCAGCAGTGAGTGGGAGGGGAGCTATGGCTACACCTTC.

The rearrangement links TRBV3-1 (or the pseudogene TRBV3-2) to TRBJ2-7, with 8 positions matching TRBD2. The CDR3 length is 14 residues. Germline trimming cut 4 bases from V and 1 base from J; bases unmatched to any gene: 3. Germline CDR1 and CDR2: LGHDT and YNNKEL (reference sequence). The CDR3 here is CASSRAGESYEQYF. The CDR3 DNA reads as TGTGCCAGCAGCCGAGCGGGAGAGTCCTACGAGCAGTACTTC.

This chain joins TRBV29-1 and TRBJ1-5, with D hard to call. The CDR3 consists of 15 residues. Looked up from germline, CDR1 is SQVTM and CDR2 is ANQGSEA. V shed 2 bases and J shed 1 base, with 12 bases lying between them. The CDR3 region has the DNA TGCAGCGTTGAATTTTCTGGTCGGAGCAATCAGCCCCAGCATTTT. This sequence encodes CSVEFSGRSNQPQHF.

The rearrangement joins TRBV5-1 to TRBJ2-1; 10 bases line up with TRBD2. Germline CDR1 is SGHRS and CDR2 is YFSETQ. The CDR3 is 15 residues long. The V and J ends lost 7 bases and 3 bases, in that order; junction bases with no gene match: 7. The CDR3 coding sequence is TGCGCCAGCGCATTAACTAGCGGGAACTACAATGAGCAGTTCTTC. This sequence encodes CASALTSGNYNEQFF.

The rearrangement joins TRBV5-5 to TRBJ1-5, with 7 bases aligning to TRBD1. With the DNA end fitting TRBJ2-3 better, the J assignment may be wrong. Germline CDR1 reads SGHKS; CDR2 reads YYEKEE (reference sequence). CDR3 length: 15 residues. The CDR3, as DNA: TGTGCCAGCAGCTTGGACCGGGACAGAAATCAGCCCCAGTATTTT. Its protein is CASSLDRDRNQPQYF.

In DNA, the CDR3 is TGTGCCAGCAGCGCCACGGACATTACCTCCTACGAGCAGTACTTC. As protein: CASSATDITSYEQYF. This chain connects TRBV7-8 to TRBJ2-7, with a possible D match to TRBD1 (5 bases). Germline loops: CDR1 SGHVS, CDR2 FQNEAQ. Deletions cut 5 bases from V and 0 bases from J, with 14 bases between. The length of the CDR3 is 15 residues.

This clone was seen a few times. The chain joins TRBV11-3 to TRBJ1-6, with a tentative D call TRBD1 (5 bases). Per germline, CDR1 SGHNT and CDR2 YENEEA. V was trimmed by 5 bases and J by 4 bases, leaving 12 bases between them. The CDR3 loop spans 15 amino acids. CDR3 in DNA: TGTGCCAGCAGCCAAAACAGGCTTTATAATTCACCCCTCCACTTT. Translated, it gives CASSQNRLYNSPLHF.

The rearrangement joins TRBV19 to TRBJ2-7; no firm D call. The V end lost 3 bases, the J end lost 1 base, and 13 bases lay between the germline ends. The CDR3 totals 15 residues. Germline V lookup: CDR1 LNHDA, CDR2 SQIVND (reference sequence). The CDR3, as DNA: TGTGCCAGTAGTATTGCTCTTCAACTATCCTACGAGCAGTACTTC. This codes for CASSIALQLSYEQYF.

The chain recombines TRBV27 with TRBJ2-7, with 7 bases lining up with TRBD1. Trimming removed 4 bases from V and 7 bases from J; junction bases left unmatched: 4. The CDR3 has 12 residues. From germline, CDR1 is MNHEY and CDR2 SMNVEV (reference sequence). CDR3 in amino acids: CASSSQGREQYF. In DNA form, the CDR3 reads TGTGCCAGCAGTTCACAGGGGCGGGAGCAGTACTTC.

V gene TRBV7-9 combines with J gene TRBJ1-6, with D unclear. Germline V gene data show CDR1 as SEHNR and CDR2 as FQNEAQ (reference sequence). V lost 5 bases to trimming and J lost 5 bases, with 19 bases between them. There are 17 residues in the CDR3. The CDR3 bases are TGTGCCAGCAGCCCCCTCGGTTGGGAGTCCGATAATTCACCCCTCCACTTT. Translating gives CASSPLGWESDNSPLHF.

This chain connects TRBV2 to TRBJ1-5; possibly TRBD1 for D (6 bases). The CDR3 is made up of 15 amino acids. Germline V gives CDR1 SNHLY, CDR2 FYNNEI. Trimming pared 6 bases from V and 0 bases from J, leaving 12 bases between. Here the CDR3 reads CASSGQSNSNQPQHF. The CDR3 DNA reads TGTGCCAGCAGCGGACAGTCGAATAGCAATCAGCCCCAGCATTTT.

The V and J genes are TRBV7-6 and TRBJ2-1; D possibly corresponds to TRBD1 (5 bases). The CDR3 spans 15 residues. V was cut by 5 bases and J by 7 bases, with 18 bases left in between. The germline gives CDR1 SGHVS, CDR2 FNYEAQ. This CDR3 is CASSGQMGPENEQFF. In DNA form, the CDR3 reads TGTGCCAGCAGCGGACAAATGGGTCCGGAAAATGAGCAGTTCTTC.

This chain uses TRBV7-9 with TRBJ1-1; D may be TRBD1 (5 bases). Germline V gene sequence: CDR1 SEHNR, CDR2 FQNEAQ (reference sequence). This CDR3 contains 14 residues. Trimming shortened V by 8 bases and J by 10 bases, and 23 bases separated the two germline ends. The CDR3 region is CASGAPSHPFGAFF. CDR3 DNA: TGTGCCAGCGGGGCTCCCTCACACCCGTTTGGAGCTTTCTTT. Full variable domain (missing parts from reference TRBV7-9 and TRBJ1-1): DTGVSQNPRHKITKRGQNVTFRCDPISEHNRLYWYRQTLGQGPEFLTYFQNEAQLEKSRLLSDRFSAERPKGSFSTLEIQRTEQGDSAMYLCASGAPSHPFGAFFGQGTRLTVV.

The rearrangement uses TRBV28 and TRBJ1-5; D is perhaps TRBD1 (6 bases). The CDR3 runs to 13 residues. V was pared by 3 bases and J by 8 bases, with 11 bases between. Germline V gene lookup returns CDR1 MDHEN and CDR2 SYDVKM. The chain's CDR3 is CASSFRGKKPQHF. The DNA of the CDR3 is TGTGCCAGCAGTTTCAGGGGAAAGAAGCCCCAGCATTTT.

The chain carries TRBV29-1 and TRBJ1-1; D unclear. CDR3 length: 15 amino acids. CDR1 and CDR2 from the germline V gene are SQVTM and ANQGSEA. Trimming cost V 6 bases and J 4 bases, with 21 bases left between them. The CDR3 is CSVPRPRAGGTEAFF. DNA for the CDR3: TGCAGCGTGCCCCGGCCGAGGGCAGGAGGCACTGAAGCTTTCTTT.

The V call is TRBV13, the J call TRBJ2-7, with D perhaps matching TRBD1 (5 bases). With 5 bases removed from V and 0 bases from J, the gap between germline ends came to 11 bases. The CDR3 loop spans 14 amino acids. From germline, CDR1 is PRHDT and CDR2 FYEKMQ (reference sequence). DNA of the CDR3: TGTGCCAGCAGCGCGACAGTCTTCTCCTACGAGCAGTACTTC. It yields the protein CASSATVFSYEQYF.

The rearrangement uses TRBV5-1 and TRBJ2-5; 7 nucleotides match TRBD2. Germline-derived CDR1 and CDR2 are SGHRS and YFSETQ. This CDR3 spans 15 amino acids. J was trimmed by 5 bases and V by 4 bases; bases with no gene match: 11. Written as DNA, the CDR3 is TGCGCCAGCAGCCCCTTGGGGGGAGGGGAGGAGACCCAGTACTTC. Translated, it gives CASSPLGGGEETQYF.

The CDR3 sequence is CASSTQTGSNTEAFF. CDR3 in DNA: TGTGCCAGCAGCACCCAGACAGGGTCGAACACTGAAGCTTTCTTT. The genes are TRBV9 and TRBJ1-1; 7 nucleotides align to TRBD1. The CDR3 is made up of 15 amino acids. V shed 4 bases and J 1 base; nucleotides not matched to a gene: 7. The germline gives CDR1 SGDLS, CDR2 YYNGEE.

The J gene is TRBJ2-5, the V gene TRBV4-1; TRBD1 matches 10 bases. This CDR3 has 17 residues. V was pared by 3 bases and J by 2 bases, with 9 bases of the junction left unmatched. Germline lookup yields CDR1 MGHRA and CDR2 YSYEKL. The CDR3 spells CASSQKAGTGVQETQYF. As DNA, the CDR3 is TGCGCCAGCAGCCAGAAAGCCGGGACAGGGGTTCAAGAGACCCAGTACTTC.

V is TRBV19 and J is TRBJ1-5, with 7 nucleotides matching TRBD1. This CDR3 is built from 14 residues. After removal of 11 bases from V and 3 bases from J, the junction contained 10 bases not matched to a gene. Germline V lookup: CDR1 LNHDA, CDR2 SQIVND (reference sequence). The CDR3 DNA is TGTGCCGGGACCAGACAGGGAGCCAATCAGCCCCAGCATTTT. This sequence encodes CAGTRQGANQPQHF.

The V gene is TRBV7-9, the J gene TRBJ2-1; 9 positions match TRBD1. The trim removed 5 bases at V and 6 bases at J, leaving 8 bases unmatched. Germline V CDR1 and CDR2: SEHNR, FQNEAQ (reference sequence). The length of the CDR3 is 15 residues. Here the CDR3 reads CASSQPGQGINEQFF. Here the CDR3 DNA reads TGTGCCAGCAGCCAGCCGGGACAGGGCATCAATGAGCAGTTCTTC.

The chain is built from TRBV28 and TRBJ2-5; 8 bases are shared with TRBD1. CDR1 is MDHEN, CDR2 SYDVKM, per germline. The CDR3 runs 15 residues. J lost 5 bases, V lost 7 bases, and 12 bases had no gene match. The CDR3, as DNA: TGTGCCAGCATCTTTAGGACAGGGTGGGCGGAGACCCAGTACTTC. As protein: CASIFRTGWAETQYF.

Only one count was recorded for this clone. DNA of the CDR3: TGTGCCAGCAGTTTACGAGTCGGGACTAGCAAAGACGAGCAGTACTTC. Protein product: CASSLRVGTSKDEQYF. V and J are TRBV28 and TRBJ2-7; 9 bases map to TRBD2. The CDR3 has 16 amino acids. V dropped 2 bases and J dropped 5; count of bases not matched to a gene: 10. Germline loops: CDR1 MDHEN, CDR2 SYDVKM.